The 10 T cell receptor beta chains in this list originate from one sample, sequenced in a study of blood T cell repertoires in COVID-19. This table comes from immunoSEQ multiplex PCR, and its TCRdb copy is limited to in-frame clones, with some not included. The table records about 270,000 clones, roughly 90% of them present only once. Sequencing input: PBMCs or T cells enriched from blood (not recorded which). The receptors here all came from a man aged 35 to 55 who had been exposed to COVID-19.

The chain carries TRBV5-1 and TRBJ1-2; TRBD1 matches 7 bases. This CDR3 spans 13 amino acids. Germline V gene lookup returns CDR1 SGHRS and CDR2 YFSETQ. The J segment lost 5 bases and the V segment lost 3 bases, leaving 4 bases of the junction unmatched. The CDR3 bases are TGCGCCAGCAGCTCAGACAGGGTGTATGGCTACACCTTC. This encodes CASSSDRVYGYTF. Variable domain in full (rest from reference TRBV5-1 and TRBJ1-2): KAGVTQTPRYLIKTRGQQVTLSCSPISGHRSVSWYQQTPGQGLQFLFEYFSETQRNKGNFPGRFSGRQFSNSRSEMNVSTLELGDSALYLCASSSDRVYGYTFGSGTRLTVV.

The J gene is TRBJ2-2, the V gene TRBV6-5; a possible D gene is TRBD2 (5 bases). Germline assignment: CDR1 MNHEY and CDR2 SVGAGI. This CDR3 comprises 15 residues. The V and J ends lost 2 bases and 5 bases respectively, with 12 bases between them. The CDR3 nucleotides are TGTGCCAGCAGTTACGTCGGGGTGTCGACCGGGGAGCTGTTTTTT. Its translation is CASSYVGVSTGELFF.

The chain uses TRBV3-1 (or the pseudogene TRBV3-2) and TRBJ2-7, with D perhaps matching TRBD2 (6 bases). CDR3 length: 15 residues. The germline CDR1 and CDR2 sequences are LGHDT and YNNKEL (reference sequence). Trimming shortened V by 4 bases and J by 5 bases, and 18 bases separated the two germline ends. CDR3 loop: CASSLRRASSDEQYF. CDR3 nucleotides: TGTGCCAGCAGCCTCCGGAGGGCCTCTTCAGACGAGCAGTACTTC.

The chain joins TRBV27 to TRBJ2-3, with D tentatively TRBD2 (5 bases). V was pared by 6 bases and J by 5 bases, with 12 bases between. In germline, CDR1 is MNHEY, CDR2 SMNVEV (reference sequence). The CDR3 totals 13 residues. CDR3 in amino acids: CASRPLAGDTQYF. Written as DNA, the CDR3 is TGTGCCAGCAGACCCCTTGCGGGAGATACGCAGTATTTT.

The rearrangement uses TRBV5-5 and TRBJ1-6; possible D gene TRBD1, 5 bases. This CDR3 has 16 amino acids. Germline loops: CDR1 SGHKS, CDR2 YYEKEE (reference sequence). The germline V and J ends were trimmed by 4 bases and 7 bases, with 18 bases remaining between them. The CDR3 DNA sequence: TGTGCCAGCAGCCCGGAACAAAAGGGGCCCAATTCACCCCTCCACTTT. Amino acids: CASSPEQKGPNSPLHF. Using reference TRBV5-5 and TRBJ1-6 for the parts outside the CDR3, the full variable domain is DAGVTQSPTHLIKTRGQQVTLRCSPISGHKSVSWYQQVLGQGPQFIFQYYEKEERGRGNFPDRFSARQFPNYSSELNVNALLLGDSALYLCASSPEQKGPNSPLHFGNGTRLTVT.

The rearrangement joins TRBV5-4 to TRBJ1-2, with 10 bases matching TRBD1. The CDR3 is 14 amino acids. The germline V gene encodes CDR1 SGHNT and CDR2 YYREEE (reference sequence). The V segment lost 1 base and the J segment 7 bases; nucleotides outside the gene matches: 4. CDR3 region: CASSLMGQGSGYTF. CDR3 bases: TGTGCCAGCAGCTTGATGGGACAGGGGTCTGGCTACACCTTC.

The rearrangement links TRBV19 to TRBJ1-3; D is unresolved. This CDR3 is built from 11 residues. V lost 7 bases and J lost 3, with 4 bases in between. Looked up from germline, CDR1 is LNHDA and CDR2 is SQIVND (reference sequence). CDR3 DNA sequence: TGTGCCAGTACCGTTGGAAACACCATATATTTT. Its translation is CASTVGNTIYF.

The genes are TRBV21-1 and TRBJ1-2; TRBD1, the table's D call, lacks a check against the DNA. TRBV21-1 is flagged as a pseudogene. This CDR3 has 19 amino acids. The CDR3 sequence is CASSKRGTALFEPYYGYTF. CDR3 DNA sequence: TGTGCCAGCAGCAAAAGGGGGACAGCATTGTTCGAACCCTACTATGGCTACACCTTC.

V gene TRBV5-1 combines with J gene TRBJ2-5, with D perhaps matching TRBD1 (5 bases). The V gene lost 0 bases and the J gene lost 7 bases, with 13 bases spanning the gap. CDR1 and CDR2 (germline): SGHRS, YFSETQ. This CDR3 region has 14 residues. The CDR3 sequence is CASSLVAAQGTQYF. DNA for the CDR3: TGCGCCAGCAGCTTGGTTGCGGCGCAGGGGACCCAGTACTTC.

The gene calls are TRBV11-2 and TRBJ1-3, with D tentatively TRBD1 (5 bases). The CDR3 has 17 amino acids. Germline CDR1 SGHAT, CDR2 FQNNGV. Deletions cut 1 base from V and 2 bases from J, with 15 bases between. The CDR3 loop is CASSLGMRGIAGNTIYF. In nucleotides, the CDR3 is TGTGCCAGCAGCTTAGGGATGCGGGGGATCGCTGGAAACACCATATATTTT.